A selection of T cell receptor beta chains follows, all from one sample in a study of T cells in narcolepsy. The assay was immunoSEQ multiplex PCR, and TCRdb's table has in-frame clones only and misses some. The sample has about 30,000 clones, around 81% seen once. Sequenced sample: CD45RA- memory CD4+ T cells from PBMCs. These TCRs come from a human donor with narcolepsy. Both conserved end residues are part of each CDR3. D genes are given only for firm matches. Not all rows give a size; the values are once, few, many and, for expanded clones, a class.

v_call	d_call	j_call	cdr3_length	clone_size	cdr3_nt	cdr3_aa
TRBV7-6	TRBD1	TRBJ2-1	14	NA	TGTGCCAGCAGCCTCGGGACAGAGAACAATGAGCAGTTCTTC	CASSLGTENNEQFF
TRBV5-1	NA	TRBJ2-7	14	NA	TGCGCCAGCAGCTTGGGGGACGGAGCCTACGAGCAGTACTTC	CASSLGDGAYEQYF
TRBV27	NA	TRBJ1-6	14	NA	TGTGCCAGCAGTTGGGGGGGTGGAGATTCACCCCTCCACTTT	CASSWGGGDSPLHF
TRBV7-7	TRBD1	TRBJ2-1	15	NA	TGTGCTAGCAGCTCCGGGACAGGGGCCTACAATGAGCAGTTCTTC	CASSSGTGAYNEQFF
TRBV7-2	NA	TRBJ2-5	15	NA	TGTGCCAGCAGCTTAGTATCCGGGCCTGGCGAGACCCAGTACTTC	CASSLVSGPGETQYF
TRBV7-2	TRBD1	TRBJ2-7	15	NA	TGTGCCAGCAGCTTAGCGGCGACAGGGTCCTACGAGCAGTACTTC	CASSLAATGSYEQYF
TRBV28	TRBD2	TRBJ2-4	19	NA	TGTGCCAGCAGTTTAATAGGGCTAGCGGGGGGCCCCTCCGGAAACATTCAGTACTTC	CASSLIGLAGGPSGNIQYF
TRBV5-6	NA	TRBJ2-7	18	NA	TGTGCCAGCAGCTCTTCCTTTGGGGCCTTTTGGGGCCCCTACGAGCAGTACTTC	CASSSSFGAFWGPYEQYF
TRBV7-9	TRBD1	TRBJ1-2	13	NA	TGTGCCAGCAGCTTCGGGGACAGGGGCGGCTACACCTTC	CASSFGDRGGYTF
TRBV7-2	NA	TRBJ2-5	15	NA	TGTGCCAGCAGCTTAGCGCACGCAGGTGGGGAGACCCAGTACTTC	CASSLAHAGGETQYF
TRBV5-4	NA	TRBJ1-2	15	NA	TGTGCCAGCAGCCCCCTCGGGGGGGCAAACTATGGCTACACCTTC	CASSPLGGANYGYTF
TRBV6-5	TRBD1	TRBJ1-2	14	NA	TGTGCCAGCACGCCACACACAGGGGGCTATGGCTACACCTTC	CASTPHTGGYGYTF
TRBV2	NA	TRBJ2-3	15	NA	TGTGCCAGCAGTGATCCCAGGGGCGACACAGATACGCAGTATTTT	CASSDPRGDTDTQYF
TRBV11-3	NA	TRBJ1-3	15	NA	TGTGCCAGCAGCCGGTACGAGAGCTCTGGAAACACCATATATTTT	CASSRYESSGNTIYF
TRBV10-3	NA	TRBJ1-4	15	NA	TGTGCCATCAGTGAGGGGGCGGGAACTAATGAAAAACTGTTTTTT	CAISEGAGTNEKLFF
TRBV7-9	TRBD1	TRBJ1-6	12	few	TGTGCCACTGGACAGGTTAATTCACCCCTCCACTTT	CATGQVNSPLHF
TRBV7-2	NA	TRBJ2-5	13	NA	TGTGCCAGCAGCTTAGGGAGACAAGAGACCCAGTACTTC	CASSLGRQETQYF
TRBV7-2	NA	TRBJ2-5	12	NA	TGTGCCAGCAGCTTAGATCGGGAGACCCAGTACTTC	CASSLDRETQYF
TRBV11-3	NA	TRBJ2-7	14	NA	TGTGCCAGCAGCCCCCGTCAAGTGACCTACGAGCAGTACTTC	CASSPRQVTYEQYF
TRBV5-1	NA	TRBJ2-1	17	NA	TGCGCCAGCAGCCCCGGCACCGGCCTGGGCTCCTACAATGAGCAGTTCTTC	CASSPGTGLGSYNEQFF
TRBV11-2	NA	TRBJ2-3	18	NA	TGTGCCAGCAGCTCTATATCCGGTAGACTCCGGGTGACAGATACGCAGTATTTT	CASSSISGRLRVTDTQYF
TRBV30	TRBD1	TRBJ2-1	14	NA	TGTGCCTGGAGTAGGGACAGGGTATGGGGTGAGCAGTTCTTC	CAWSRDRVWGEQFF
TRBV2	NA	TRBJ2-2	15	NA	TGTGCCAGCAGTGAAACCCGGGGATATACCGGGGAGCTGTTTTTT	CASSETRGYTGELFF
TRBV7-2	NA	TRBJ2-7	13	once	TGTGCCAGCAGACCTACAGGATCCTACGAGCAGTACTTC	CASRPTGSYEQYF
TRBV19	TRBD1	TRBJ1-3	15	NA	TGTGCCAGTACCACGGGACAGGGCTCCGGAAACACCATATATTTT	CASTTGQGSGNTIYF
TRBV5-6	NA	TRBJ2-3	12	NA	TGTGCCAGCAGCGCCAATACAGATACGCAGTATTTT	CASSANTDTQYF
TRBV7-7	NA	TRBJ2-5	16	NA	TGTGCCAGCAGCTTAGGTGTCCAGACCTTCCAAGAGACCCAGTACTTC	CASSLGVQTFQETQYF
TRBV6-1	NA	TRBJ2-7	13	NA	TGTGCCAGCATGACGGGGCCTCTGGACGAGCAGTACTTC	CASMTGPLDEQYF
TRBV7-9	TRBD1	TRBJ1-1	14	few	TGTGCCAGCGGCTTGGACAGGGACAACACTGAAGCTTTCTTT	CASGLDRDNTEAFF
TRBV2	NA	TRBJ2-5	12	NA	TGTGCCAGCAGCATACAGGGAGGAGGCCAGTACTTC	CASSIQGGGQYF
TRBV7-8	NA	TRBJ1-1	15	NA	TGTGCCAGCAGCCCAACTCCCACTGGAGGCACTGAAGCTTTCTTT	CASSPTPTGGTEAFF
TRBV5-8	TRBD1	TRBJ2-2	15	NA	TGTGCCAGCAGCACCGGACAGGCGAACACCGGGGAGCTGTTTTTT	CASSTGQANTGELFF
TRBV28	TRBD1	TRBJ2-5	14	NA	TGTGCCAGCAGTCGGACAGGGGGCTCGGAGACCCAGTACTTC	CASSRTGGSETQYF
TRBV7-2	NA	TRBJ2-3	17	NA	TGTGCCAGCAGCCCCCTGTTGCGGGGCTTATCGGGGGATACGCAGTATTTT	CASSPLLRGLSGDTQYF
TRBV21-1	NA	TRBJ1-4	16	NA	TGTGCCAGCAGCAAGCGTTCCGGGCCACTCGACGGAAAACTGTTTTTT	CASSKRSGPLDGKLFF
TRBV11-2	NA	TRBJ2-5	14	once	TGTGCCAGCAGCTTAGCACCCATCGGTGAGACCCAGTACTTC	CASSLAPIGETQYF
TRBV7-6	TRBD2	TRBJ2-3	15	NA	TGTGCCAGCAGCTTAAGTGGACTAGCTACAGATACGCAGTATTTT	CASSLSGLATDTQYF
TRBV15	NA	TRBJ1-2	16	NA	TGTGCCACCAGCAGAGATGAGGGGCCCTATAACTATGGCTACACCTTC	CATSRDEGPYNYGYTF
TRBV6-1	NA	TRBJ1-6	13	NA	TGTGCCAGCTCTGTTGTAGGAAACTCACCCCTCCACTTT	CASSVVGNSPLHF
TRBV6-6	TRBD2	TRBJ2-1	16	NA	TGTGCCAGCAGTTACGAGCTCAGCGGGGGGGGTAATGAGCAGTTCTTC	CASSYELSGGGNEQFF
TRBV11-3	TRBD2	TRBJ2-3	14	NA	TGTGCCAGCAGCCCCGGGGGGGTCGGGGATACGCAGTATTTT	CASSPGGVGDTQYF
TRBV30	NA	TRBJ2-2	14	NA	TGTGCCTCCCCCGGGCGCTCAAACACCGGGGAGCTGTTTTTT	CASPGRSNTGELFF
TRBV2	NA	TRBJ1-2	16	NA	TGTGCCAGCAGTGAAGAAGGTGGCAGGATTAACTATGGCTACACCTTC	CASSEEGGRINYGYTF
TRBV5-1	TRBD2	TRBJ2-5	16	NA	TGCGCCAGCAGCCGACTAGCGGGACCCCAACAAGAGACCCAGTACTTC	CASSRLAGPQQETQYF
TRBV19	TRBD1	TRBJ2-5	15	NA	TGTGCCAGTGATGAAGGACAGGGGTATCAAGAGACCCAGTACTTC	CASDEGQGYQETQYF
TRBV5-1	NA	TRBJ2-7	14	NA	TGCGCCAGCAGCCCCACTAGCAGCGTGTACGAGCAGTACTTC	CASSPTSSVYEQYF
TRBV7-2	NA	TRBJ2-5	14	NA	TGTGCCAGCAGCCCGGAGAACAGGGATAAGACCCAGTACTTC	CASSPENRDKTQYF
TRBV14	NA	TRBJ2-1	15	NA	TGTGCCAGCAGCCAAGAAAAGGGCTCCTACAATGAGCAGTTCTTC	CASSQEKGSYNEQFF
TRBV11-3	NA	TRBJ2-2	15	NA	TGTGCCAGCGCGAACCTCCGGATCCGAACCGGGGAGCTGTTTTTT	CASANLRIRTGELFF
TRBV5-4	NA	TRBJ2-2	14	NA	TGTGCCAGCAGCTTGCTGGGGGGCACCGGGGAGCTGTTTTTT	CASSLLGGTGELFF
TRBV18	NA	TRBJ1-4	16	NA	TGTGCCAGCTCACTTCAGAGGCCTACAACTAATGAAAAACTGTTTTTT	CASSLQRPTTNEKLFF
TRBV28	TRBD1	TRBJ1-2	15	NA	TGTGCCAGCGCAACAGGGGCGATAACTAACTATGGCTACACCTTC	CASATGAITNYGYTF
TRBV4-3	NA	TRBJ2-3	15	once	TGCGCCAGCAGCCAAGAAACGGGGGCCGCAGATACGCAGTATTTT	CASSQETGAADTQYF
TRBV9	NA	TRBJ2-7	14	NA	TGTGCCAGCAGCGTATCCGGGGCAGGGTACGAGCAGTACTTC	CASSVSGAGYEQYF